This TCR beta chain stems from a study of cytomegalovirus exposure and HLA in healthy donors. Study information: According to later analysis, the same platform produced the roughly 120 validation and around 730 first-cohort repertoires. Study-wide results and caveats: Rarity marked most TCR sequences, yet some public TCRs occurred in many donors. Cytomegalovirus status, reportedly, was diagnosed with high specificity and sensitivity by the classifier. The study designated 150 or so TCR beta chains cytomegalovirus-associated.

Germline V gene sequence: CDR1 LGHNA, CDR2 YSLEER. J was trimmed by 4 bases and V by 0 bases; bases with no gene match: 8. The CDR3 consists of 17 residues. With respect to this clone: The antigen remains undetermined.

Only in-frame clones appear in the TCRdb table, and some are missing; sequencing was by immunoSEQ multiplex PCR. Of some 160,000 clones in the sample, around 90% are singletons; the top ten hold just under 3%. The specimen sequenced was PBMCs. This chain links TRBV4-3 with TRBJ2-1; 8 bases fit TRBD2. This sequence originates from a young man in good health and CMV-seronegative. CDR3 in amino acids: CASSQDPQLAVYNEQFF. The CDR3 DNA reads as TGCGCCAGCAGCCAAGATCCACAACTAGCGGTATACAATGAGCAGTTCTTC.